This T cell receptor (beta chain) was sequenced in a study of blood T cell repertoires in COVID-19. The V end was cut by 0 bases, the J end by 6 bases, with 14 bases between. Germline V lookup: CDR1 MGHDK, CDR2 SYGVNS. The CDR3 totals 15 residues. Sequencing was performed with immunoSEQ multiplex PCR; in TCRdb, only in-frame clones are kept and a portion is missing. The sample lists 150,000 or so clones, roughly four fifths occurring once. The sequencing input was peripheral blood. The clonotype was recovered from a man of 80 years or more with acute or convalescent COVID-19. V usage is TRBV25-1 and J usage is TRBJ1-1; the D is unclear. CDR3 DNA: TGTGCCAGCAGTGAATACACGGGTCGAGTCCCTGAAGCTTTCTTT. Its translation: CASSEYTGRVPEAFF.